Each of the 3 T cell receptor beta chains below was sequenced from the same sample in a study of cytomegalovirus exposure and HLA in healthy donors. Primers included in the PCR were 60 Vbeta and 13 Jbeta primers. Clones were sequenced by immunoSEQ multiplex PCR, and TCRdb holds only the in-frame ones, with some missing. This sample yields more than 110,000 clones, of which about 80% are seen a single time; 1.4% to 1.5% belongs to the top ten. The sample taken for sequencing was PBMCs. The receptors originated from a man aged 30 to 45 in good health and CMV-seropositive.

This chain joins TRBV7-9 and TRBJ2-6; the D gene is possibly TRBD1 (6 bases). CDR1 and CDR2 from the germline V gene are SEHNR and FQNEAQ (reference sequence). V was clipped by 1 base and J by 1 base, with 8 bases between them. The CDR3 spans 16 residues. The CDR3 spells CASSLGGGSGANVLTF. The CDR3 region has the DNA TGTGCCAGCAGCTTAGGAGGGGGATCTGGGGCCAACGTCCTGACTTTC.

This clone was seen once. The chain joins TRBV28 to TRBJ2-1; TRBD1 matches 9 bases. CDR1 and CDR2 from the germline V gene are MDHEN and SYDVKM. This CDR3 region has 15 residues. J was trimmed by 4 bases and V by 3 bases; bases with no gene match: 4. The chain's CDR3 is CASSLGGTGYNEQFF. For the CDR3, the DNA is TGTGCCAGCAGTTTGGGAGGGACAGGGTACAATGAGCAGTTCTTC.

This rearrangement joins TRBV9 to TRBJ2-1; 9 nucleotides agree with TRBD2. This CDR3 is built from 16 residues. The germline CDR1 and CDR2 sequences are SGDLS and YYNGEE. The V gene end was trimmed by 1 base and the J gene end by 15 bases; junction bases not matched to a gene: 17. The CDR3 here is CASSVSPVSAGGYPFF. CDR3 coding DNA: TGTGCCAGCAGCGTATCCCCTGTCTCTGCGGGAGGGTATCCGTTCTTC.